This T cell receptor beta chain was sequenced for a study of blood T cell repertoires in COVID-19. About the study: Acute and convalescent COVID-19 samples came from the United States, Italy and Spain.

The assay was immunoSEQ multiplex PCR, and TCRdb's table has in-frame clones only and misses some. The table lists over 60,000 clones, 84% of them singletons. This CDR3 has 15 residues. The V end was cut by 2 bases, the J end by 2 bases, with 12 bases between. Germline V gene data show CDR1 as SGHRS and CDR2 as YFSETQ. This TCR came from a middle-aged man with COVID-19, enrolled during active disease. Sequencing was carried out using peripheral blood. This chain uses TRBV5-1 with TRBJ2-3; D possibly corresponds to TRBD2 (5 bases). As DNA, the CDR3 is TGCGCCAGCAGCTTCGGGGTGGAGGCCACAGATACGCAGTATTTT. It is translated as CASSFGVEATDTQYF. The whole variable domain, remainder taken from reference TRBV5-1 and TRBJ2-3, is KAGVTQTPRYLIKTRGQQVTLSCSPISGHRSVSWYQQTPGQGLQFLFEYFSETQRNKGNFPGRFSGRQFSNSRSEMNVSTLELGDSALYLCASSFGVEATDTQYFGPGTRLTVL.